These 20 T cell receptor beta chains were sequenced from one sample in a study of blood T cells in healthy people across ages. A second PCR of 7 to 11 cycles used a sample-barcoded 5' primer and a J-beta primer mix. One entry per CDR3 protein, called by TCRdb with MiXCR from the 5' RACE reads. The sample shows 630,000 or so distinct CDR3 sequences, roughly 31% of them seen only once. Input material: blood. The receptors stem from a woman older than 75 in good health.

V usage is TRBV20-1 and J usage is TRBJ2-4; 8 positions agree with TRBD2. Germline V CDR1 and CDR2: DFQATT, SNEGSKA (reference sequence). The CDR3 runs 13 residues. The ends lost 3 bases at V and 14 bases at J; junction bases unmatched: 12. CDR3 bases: TGCAGTGCTAGCTCGGCGGGAGGAGGGGTCGAGTACTTC. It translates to CSASSAGGGVEYF.

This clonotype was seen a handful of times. In DNA form, the CDR3 reads TGTGCCAGCACCAAATTAAATGAGCAGTACTTC. Its protein product is CASTKLNEQYF. The chain couples TRBV6-5 to TRBJ2-5; D is ambiguous. CDR1 and CDR2 (germline): MNHEY, SVGAGI. The germline V and J ends were trimmed by 7 bases and 11 bases, with 14 bases remaining between them. The CDR3 contains 11 residues.

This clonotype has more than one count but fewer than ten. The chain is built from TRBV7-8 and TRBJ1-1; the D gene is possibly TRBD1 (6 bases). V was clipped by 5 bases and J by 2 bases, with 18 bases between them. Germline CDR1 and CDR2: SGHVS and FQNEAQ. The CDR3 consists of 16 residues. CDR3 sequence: CASSGPGAGINTEAFF. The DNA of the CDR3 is TGTGCCAGCAGCGGCCCGGGGGCCGGGATTAACACTGAAGCTTTCTTT.

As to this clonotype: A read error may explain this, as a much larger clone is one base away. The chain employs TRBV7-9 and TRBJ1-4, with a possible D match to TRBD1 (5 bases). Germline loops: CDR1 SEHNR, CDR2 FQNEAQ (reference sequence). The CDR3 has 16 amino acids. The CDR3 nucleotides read TGTGCCAGCAGTCGAGGGGAATTATCAACTAATGAAAAACGGTTTTTT. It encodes CASSRGELSTNEKRFF.

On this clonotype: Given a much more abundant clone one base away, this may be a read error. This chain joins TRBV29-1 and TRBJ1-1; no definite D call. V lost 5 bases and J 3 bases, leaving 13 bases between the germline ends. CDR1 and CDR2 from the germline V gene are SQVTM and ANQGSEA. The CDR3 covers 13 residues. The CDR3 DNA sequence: TGCAGCGTTAGACCGGGAATGGACACTGAAGCTTTCTTT. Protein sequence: CSVRPGMDTEAFF.

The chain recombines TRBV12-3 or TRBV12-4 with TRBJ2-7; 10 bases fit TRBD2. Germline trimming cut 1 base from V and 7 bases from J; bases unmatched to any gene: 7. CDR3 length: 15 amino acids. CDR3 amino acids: CASSLVSGGATEQYF. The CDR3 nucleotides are TGTGCCAGCAGTTTAGTGAGCGGGGGGGCAACTGAGCAGTACTTC.

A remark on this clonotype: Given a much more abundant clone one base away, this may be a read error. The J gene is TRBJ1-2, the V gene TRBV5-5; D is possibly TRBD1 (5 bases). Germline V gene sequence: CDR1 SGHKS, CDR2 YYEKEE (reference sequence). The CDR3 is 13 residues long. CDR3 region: CVSSLYRNYGYTF. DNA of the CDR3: TGTGTCAGCAGCTTGTACAGGAACTATGGCTACACCTTC.

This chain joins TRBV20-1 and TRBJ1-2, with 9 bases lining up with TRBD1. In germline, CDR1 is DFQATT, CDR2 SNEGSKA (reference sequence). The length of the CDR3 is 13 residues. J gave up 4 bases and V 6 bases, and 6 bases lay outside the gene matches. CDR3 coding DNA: TGCAGTGCCGGACAGGGGTCCTTCTATGGCTACACCTTC. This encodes CSAGQGSFYGYTF.

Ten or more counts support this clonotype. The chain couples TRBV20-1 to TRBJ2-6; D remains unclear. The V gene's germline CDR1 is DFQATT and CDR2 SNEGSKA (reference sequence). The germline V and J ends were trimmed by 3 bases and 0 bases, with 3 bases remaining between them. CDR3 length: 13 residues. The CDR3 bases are TGCAGTGCTAGGAACTCTGGGGCCAACGTCCTGACTTTC. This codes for CSARNSGANVLTF.

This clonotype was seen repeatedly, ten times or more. CDR3 sequence (DNA): TGTGCCAGCAGTTACGTTGGGGGGGGCTCCTACAATGAGCAGTTCTTC. It translates to CASSYVGGGSYNEQFF. The chain carries TRBV6-6 and TRBJ2-1, with 7 bases identical to TRBD2. Looked up from germline, CDR1 is MNHNY and CDR2 is SVGAGI (reference sequence). After removal of 2 bases from V and 0 bases from J, the junction contained 4 bases not matched to a gene. The CDR3 is 16 residues long.

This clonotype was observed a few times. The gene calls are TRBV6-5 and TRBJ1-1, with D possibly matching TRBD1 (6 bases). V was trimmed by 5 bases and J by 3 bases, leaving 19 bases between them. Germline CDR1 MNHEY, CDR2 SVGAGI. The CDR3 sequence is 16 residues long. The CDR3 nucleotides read TGTGCCAGCAGTCCACAGGGATTGGGGGGTGACACTGAAGCTTTCTTT. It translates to CASSPQGLGGDTEAFF.

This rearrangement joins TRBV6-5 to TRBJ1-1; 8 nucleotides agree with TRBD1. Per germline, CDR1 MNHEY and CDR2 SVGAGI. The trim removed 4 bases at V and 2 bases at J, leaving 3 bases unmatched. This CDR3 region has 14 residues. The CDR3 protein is CASSWGQANTEAFF. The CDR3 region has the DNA TGTGCCAGCAGTTGGGGACAGGCAAACACTGAAGCTTTCTTT.

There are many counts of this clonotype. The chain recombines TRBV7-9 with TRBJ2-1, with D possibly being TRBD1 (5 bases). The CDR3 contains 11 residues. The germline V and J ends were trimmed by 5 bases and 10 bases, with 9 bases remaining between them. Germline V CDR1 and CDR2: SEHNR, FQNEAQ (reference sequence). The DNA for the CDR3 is TGTGCCAGCAGCGCTGCAGGGGAGCAGTTCTTC. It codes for CASSAAGEQFF.

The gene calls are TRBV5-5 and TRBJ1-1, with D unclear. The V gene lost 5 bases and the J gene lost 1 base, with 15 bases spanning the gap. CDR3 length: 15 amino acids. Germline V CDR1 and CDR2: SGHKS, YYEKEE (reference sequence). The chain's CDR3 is CASRPSRSENTEAFF. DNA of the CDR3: TGTGCCAGCAGACCGAGCCGTTCCGAGAACACTGAAGCTTTCTTT.

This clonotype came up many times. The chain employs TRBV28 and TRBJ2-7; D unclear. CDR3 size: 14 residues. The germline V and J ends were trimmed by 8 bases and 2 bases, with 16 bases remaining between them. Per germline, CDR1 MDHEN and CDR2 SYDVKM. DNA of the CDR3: TGTGCCAGCCGTATCCGTCAGACCCCCTACGAGCAGTACTTC. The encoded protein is CASRIRQTPYEQYF.

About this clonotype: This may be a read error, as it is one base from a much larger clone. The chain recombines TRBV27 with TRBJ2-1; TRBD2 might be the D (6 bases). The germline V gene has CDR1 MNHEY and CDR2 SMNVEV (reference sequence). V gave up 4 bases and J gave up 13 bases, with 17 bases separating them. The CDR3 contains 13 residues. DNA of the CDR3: TGTGCCAGCAGTTGGGGGGATAAGGGGACCCAGTTCTTC. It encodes CASSWGDKGTQFF.

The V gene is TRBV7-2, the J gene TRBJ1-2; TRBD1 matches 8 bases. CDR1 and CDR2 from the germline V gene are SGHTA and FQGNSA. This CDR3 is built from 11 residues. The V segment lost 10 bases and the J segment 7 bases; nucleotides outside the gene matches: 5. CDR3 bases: TGTGCCACGGGACAGGAGGGTGGCTACACCTTC. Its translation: CATGQEGGYTF.

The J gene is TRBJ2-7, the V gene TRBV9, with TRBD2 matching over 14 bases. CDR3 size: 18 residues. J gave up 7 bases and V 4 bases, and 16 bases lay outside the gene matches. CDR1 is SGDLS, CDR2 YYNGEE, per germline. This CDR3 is CASSPSGTSGRGYNEQYF. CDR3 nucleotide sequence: TGTGCCAGCAGCCCTTCCGGGACTAGCGGGAGAGGATACAATGAGCAGTACTTC.

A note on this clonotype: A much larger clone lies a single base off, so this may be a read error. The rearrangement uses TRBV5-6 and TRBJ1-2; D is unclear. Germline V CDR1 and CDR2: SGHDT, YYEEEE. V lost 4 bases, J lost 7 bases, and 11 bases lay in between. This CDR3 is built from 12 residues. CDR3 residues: CASSRPRIGYTF. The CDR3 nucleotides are TGTGCCAGCAGCCGTCCGAGGATTGGCTACACCTTC.

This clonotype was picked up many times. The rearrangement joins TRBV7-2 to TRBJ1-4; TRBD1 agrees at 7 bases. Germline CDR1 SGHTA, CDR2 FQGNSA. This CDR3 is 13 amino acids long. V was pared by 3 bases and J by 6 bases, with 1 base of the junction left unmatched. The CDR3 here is CASSFGTDEKLFF. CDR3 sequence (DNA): TGTGCCAGCAGCTTTGGGACAGATGAAAAACTGTTTTTT.